This TCR beta chain was sequenced during a study of blood T cell repertoires in COVID-19. Participants' reported clinical history set cohort assignment. Here immunoSEQ multiplex PCR was the method, and the copy in TCRdb shows in-frame clones only, minus some. There are roughly 400,000 clones in the sample; approximately 90% occur only once, and roughly a tenth lies in the top ten. The specimen sequenced was PBMCs or T cells enriched from blood (not recorded which). The clonotype originates from a woman aged 45-59 years who had recovered from COVID-19.

DNA of the CDR3: TGTGCCAGCAAGGAAACAGGGGGGAGCACTGAAGCTTTCTTT. Its protein is CASKETGGSTEAFF. This sequence joins TRBV7-9 and TRBJ1-1, with 8 bases matching TRBD1. With 7 bases clipped from V and 4 bases from J, the junction kept 8 bases outside the gene matches. This CDR3 has 14 amino acids. In germline, CDR1 is SEHNR, CDR2 FQNEAQ (reference sequence). Drawing the rest from reference TRBV7-9 and TRBJ1-1, the complete variable domain is DTGVSQNPRHKITKRGQNVTFRCDPISEHNRLYWYRQTLGQGPEFLTYFQNEAQLEKSRLLSDRFSAERPKGSFSTLEIQRTEQGDSAMYLCASKETGGSTEAFFGQGTRLTVV.